These 18 T cell receptor beta chains were all obtained from the same sample, sequenced in a study of T cells in Graves' hyperthyroidism and ophthalmopathy (dated by TCRdb to the late 2010s). The library was obtained by multiplex PCR. The sequencer was an Illumina HiSeq 2000. The TCR beta CDR3 regions were amplified from the RNA transcripts. A first-round RT-PCR of the TCR CDR3 used the HTBI primer set with the Qiagen OneStep RT-PCR kit. Clones were called with MiXCR by TCRdb after fastp trimmed the public reads at Q25, and only in-frame beta chains were retained. Identical CDR3 proteins give one entry, which carries the most common genes and DNA. Here the sample has about 200,000 distinct CDR3 sequences; about a sixth occur a single time. The ten largest clones take up roughly 50% of the sample. Sequencing input: blood. The receptors come from a woman between 45 and 65 years old with Graves' hyperthyroidism.

The table lists this clonotype with a few counts. J is TRBJ1-2 and V is TRBV5-1, with D perhaps TRBD1 (5 bases). The CDR3 consists of 12 residues. Trimming left V 4 bases short and J 8 bases short, with 12 bases between. Germline-derived CDR1 and CDR2 are SGHRS and YFSETQ. CDR3 sequence (DNA): TGCGCCAGCAGCCAAGGGGTTGAAGGCTACACCTTC. Amino acid sequence: CASSQGVEGYTF.

The chain employs TRBV20-1 and TRBJ2-2, with 12 bases identical to TRBD2. The CDR3 sequence is 16 residues long. The V segment lost 6 bases and the J segment 3 bases; nucleotides outside the gene matches: 8. Germline V gene lookup returns CDR1 DFQATT and CDR2 SNEGSKA (reference sequence). The DNA for the CDR3 is TGCAGTGCGTCGACTAGCGGGAGAAGGTACACCGGGGAGCTGTTTTTT. Amino acid sequence: CSASTSGRRYTGELFF.

Points on this clonotype: A read error is possible here, since a much larger clone lies one base away. The CDR3 ends on some other residue instead of the conserved phenylalanine or tryptophan, so this is likely a read error. This chain connects TRBV28 to TRBJ1-1; 7 bases line up with TRBD1. CDR3 length: 11 amino acids. Germline CDR1 and CDR2: MDHEN and SYDVKM. With 6 bases clipped from V and 10 bases from J, the junction kept 5 bases outside the gene matches. This CDR3 is CASSLQGRAFL. CDR3 in DNA: TGTGCCAGCAGCCTACAGGGGAGAGCTTTCCTT.

The V gene is TRBV12-3 or TRBV12-4, the J gene TRBJ2-2; D gene unclear. The CDR3 extends over 11 amino acids. The germline V and J ends were trimmed by 5 bases and 7 bases, with 5 bases remaining between them. The CDR3 loop reads CASSRVGELFF. The DNA of the CDR3 is TGTGCCAGCAGTAGGGTCGGGGAGCTGTTTTTT.

This rearrangement joins TRBV7-2 to TRBJ1-2; D might be TRBD1 (5 bases). This CDR3 comprises 14 residues. V dropped 4 bases and J dropped 7 bases, with 16 bases sitting between them. The V gene's germline CDR1 is SGHTA and CDR2 FQGNSA. The DNA for the CDR3 is TGTGCCAGCAGCTCCAGGACAACCCTGGGTGGCTACACCTTC. Translating gives CASSSRTTLGGYTF.

This clonotype has more than one count but fewer than ten. The V and J genes are TRBV14 and TRBJ2-7; 8 bases align to TRBD2. Germline V gene sequence: CDR1 SGHDN, CDR2 FVKESK. Trimming at V came to 7 bases and at J to 5 bases, leaving 7 bases not matched to a gene. This CDR3 spans 13 amino acids. The CDR3, as DNA: TGTGCCAGCAACGGCGGGGGGTTTGACGAGCAGTACTTC. Residues: CASNGGGFDEQYF.

In this sample, this clonotype turned up once. A much larger clone differs by one base, so this may be a read error. The DNA of the CDR3 is TGTGCCTGGAGTCTGGGCGGGAGAAGGAATGAGCAGTACTTC. Translated, it gives CAWSLGGRRNEQYF. The chain links TRBV30 to TRBJ2-1, with TRBD2 matching 7 bases. The J call may be incorrect, as the DNA end agrees better with TRBJ2-7. CDR3 length: 14 amino acids. Per germline, CDR1 GTSNPN and CDR2 SVGIG (reference sequence).

This clonotype was seen only a few times. The chain recombines TRBV4-2 with TRBJ2-1; D call uncertain. The CDR3 length is 14 residues. The germline gives CDR1 LGHNA, CDR2 YNFKEQ. V was trimmed by 0 bases and J by 5 bases, leaving 8 bases between them. The CDR3 sequence: CASSQDLRDNEQFF. The CDR3 bases are TGTGCCAGCAGCCAAGATCTTCGGGACAATGAGCAGTTCTTC.

This clonotype was picked up many times. The chain is built from TRBV28 and TRBJ2-3; TRBD1 aligns across 8 bases. This CDR3 region has 15 residues. From germline, CDR1 is MDHEN and CDR2 SYDVKM. V was pared by 4 bases and J by 3 bases, with 6 bases of the junction left unmatched. The CDR3 loop is CASSSAGGGTDTQYF. The CDR3 DNA is TGTGCCAGCAGTTCTGCAGGGGGCGGTACAGATACGCAGTATTTT.

Ten or more counts support this clonotype. The chain recombines TRBV11-3 with TRBJ2-3; D unclear. Germline V gene sequence: CDR1 SGHNT, CDR2 YENEEA. CDR3 size: 15 residues. V lost 1 base, J lost 4 bases, and 12 bases lay in between. The CDR3 DNA follows: TGTGCCAGCAGCTTAGTGTCGGTGGGCCCAGATACGCAGTATTTT. Translated: CASSLVSVGPDTQYF.

The chain employs TRBV6-5 and TRBJ1-2; no definite D call. Germline V CDR1 and CDR2: MNHEY, SVGAGI. This CDR3 comprises 15 residues. V was trimmed by 1 base and J by 2 bases, leaving 11 bases between them. The CDR3 DNA follows: TGTGCCAGCAGTTACTTCCAGGCGGACAACTATGGCTACACCTTC. Translating gives CASSYFQADNYGYTF.

In its sample, this clonotype was seen many times. V usage is TRBV3-1 and J usage is TRBJ1-5; tentative D call: TRBD1 (6 bases). The CDR3 extends over 13 amino acids. Per germline, CDR1 LGHDT and CDR2 YNNKEL (reference sequence). V was trimmed by 4 bases and J by 5 bases, leaving 9 bases between them. CDR3 bases: TGTGCCAGCAGCCGATGGACAGATCAGCCCCAGCATTTT. Its protein product is CASSRWTDQPQHF.

This clonotype was observed many times. The J gene is TRBJ2-3, the V gene TRBV2; unclear D gene. Germline-derived CDR1 and CDR2 are SNHLY and FYNNEI. Between the trimmed V and J ends, which lost 8 bases and 6 bases, there was a span of 9 bases. This CDR3 region has 11 residues. The CDR3 protein is CASDLRDTQYF. DNA of the CDR3: TGTGCCAGCGATCTCCGGGATACGCAGTATTTT.

This clonotype was counted a few times. This rearrangement joins TRBV29-1 to TRBJ1-1; 10 bases align to TRBD1. The CDR3 is 14 residues long. Germline CDR1 and CDR2: SQVTM and ANQGSEA. V dropped 5 bases and J dropped 4; count of bases not matched to a gene: 7. The CDR3 here is CSVLLWTGGTEAFF. Written as DNA, the CDR3 is TGCAGCGTTCTACTCTGGACAGGGGGCACTGAAGCTTTCTTT.

This clonotype was detected many times. The chain employs TRBV28 and TRBJ1-6; no clear D. V lost 6 bases, J lost 0 bases, and 9 bases lay in between. Germline CDR1 is MDHEN and CDR2 is SYDVKM. The CDR3 contains 15 residues. The CDR3 DNA sequence: TGTGCCAGCAGCCCCGGGAGCTCCTATAATTCACCCCTCCACTTT. Encoded protein: CASSPGSSYNSPLHF.

V is TRBV18 and J is TRBJ1-6; a possible D gene is TRBD1 (6 bases). CDR1 is KGHSH, CDR2 LQKENI, per germline. V was clipped by 0 bases and J by 14 bases, with 17 bases between them. This CDR3 comprises 15 residues. CDR3 DNA: TGTGCCAGCTCACCACCCGGGACATCAGTAAGGACCCTCCACTTT. Its translation: CASSPPGTSVRTLHF.

This clonotype came up many times. The junction and the germline gene differ at one end; a read error may be behind it. The V call is TRBV7-7, the J call TRBJ2-1; TRBD1 might be the D (6 bases). The CDR3 length is 15 residues. CDR1 and CDR2 from the germline V gene are SSHAT and FNYEAQ (reference sequence). CDR3 sequence: CASSLTTTGINEQFF. CDR3 nucleotides: TGTGCTAGCAGCCTTACCACTACAGGGATCAATGAGCAGTTCTTC. The full variable domain, rest sourced from reference TRBV7-7 and TRBJ2-1, is GAGVSQSPRYKVTKRGQDVTLRCDPISSHATLYWYQQALGQGPEFLTYFNYEAQPDKSGLPSDRFSAERPEGSISTLTIQRTEQRDSAMYRCASSLTTTGINEQFFGPGTRLTVL.

This clonotype appeared many times. The chain combines TRBV12-3 or TRBV12-4 with TRBJ1-4; D not certain. This CDR3 contains 15 residues. The V gene lost 6 bases and the J gene lost 3 bases, with 14 bases spanning the gap. CDR3: CASRVRINSNEKLFF. The CDR3 coding sequence is TGTGCCAGCAGGGTACGGATAAATTCTAATGAAAAACTGTTTTTT.